The 8 T cell receptor beta chains in this list originate from one sample, sequenced in a study of blood T cells in healthy people across ages (dated by TCRdb to between 2014 and 2017). The library came from 5' RACE. The sample was run on an Illumina HiSeq 2500. A second PCR of about 7 to 12 cycles was run with a J-beta primer mix and a sample-barcoded 5' primer. Using fastp at Q25 and MiXCR, TCRdb reprocessed the public reads and kept productive beta chains. Every distinct CDR3 protein forms one entry, paired with its most common genes and DNA. The sample contains hundreds of thousands of distinct CDR3 sequences, about 20% of them found a single time. The ten most abundant clones make up under 25% of the sample. The sequencing sample was made of blood. These receptors were obtained from a man aged 70-80 years in good health.

This clonotype was seen more than once but under ten times. The chain employs TRBV7-9 and TRBJ2-3; D assignment may be TRBD1 or TRBD2 (6 bases each). The CDR3 consists of 15 residues. Germline V gene lookup returns CDR1 SEHNR and CDR2 FQNEAQ (reference sequence). Trimming shortened V by 2 bases and J by 4 bases, and 13 bases separated the two germline ends. The CDR3 nucleotides read TGTGCCAGCAGCTTATCGGGAGAGGGGGCAGATACGCAGTATTTT. Translation: CASSLSGEGADTQYF.

This clonotype has only a few counts. The chain links TRBV7-2 to TRBJ2-1; TRBD2 matches at 10 bases. Germline loops: CDR1 SGHTA, CDR2 FQGNSA. The trim removed 2 bases at V and 2 bases at J, leaving 6 bases unmatched. The CDR3 has 17 amino acids. CDR3 loop: CASSLHRSGRTYNEQFF. The DNA of the CDR3 is TGTGCCAGCAGCTTACATCGTAGCGGGAGGACCTACAATGAGCAGTTCTTC.

The chain has TRBV29-1 and TRBJ1-1; unclear D gene. CDR3 length equals 13 residues. The germline CDR1 and CDR2 sequences are SQVTM and ANQGSEA. Trimming took off 0 bases at V and 1 base at J, with 6 bases between the two ends. CDR3 in DNA: TGCAGCGTTGAAGATACTCCGAACACTGAAGCTTTCTTT. This sequence encodes CSVEDTPNTEAFF.

The genes are TRBV12-3 or TRBV12-4 and TRBJ1-1; TRBD1 might be the D (6 bases). CDR3 length equals 13 residues. Trimming pared 7 bases from V and 4 bases from J, leaving 13 bases between. The CDR3 loop reads CASTRGGGTEAFF. The CDR3 DNA reads as TGTGCCAGCACCCGGGGAGGGGGCACTGAAGCTTTCTTT.

The sample holds a few counts of this clonotype. The CDR3 bases are TGTGCCAGCAGTTACTCTGCAGGGTACACAGATACGCAGTATTTT. It encodes CASSYSAGYTDTQYF. The V call is TRBV6-5, the J call TRBJ2-3, with a tentative D call TRBD1 (5 bases). Per germline, CDR1 MNHEY and CDR2 SVGAGI. The CDR3 contains 15 residues. The V end was cut by 0 bases, the J end by 2 bases, with 9 bases between.

This clonotype was picked up many times. This chain uses TRBV11-2 with TRBJ2-5; D remains ambiguous. The tail of the sequence fits TRBJ2-7 better, so the J call may be wrong. The germline V gene has CDR1 SGHAT and CDR2 FQNNGV. CDR3 size: 11 residues. As DNA, the CDR3 is TGTGCCAGCAGCCCTCTCTACGAGCAGTACTTC. Translation: CASSPLYEQYF.

This clonotype has more than one count but fewer than ten. This sequence joins TRBV7-9 and TRBJ2-7; 7 bases are shared with TRBD1. This CDR3 comprises 14 residues. J gave up 2 bases and V 5 bases, and 6 bases lay outside the gene matches. In germline, CDR1 is SEHNR, CDR2 FQNEAQ (reference sequence). CDR3: CASSPTGSPYEQYF. Here the CDR3 DNA reads TGTGCCAGCAGCCCGACAGGGTCCCCCTACGAGCAGTACTTC.

V is TRBV12-3 or TRBV12-4 and J is TRBJ2-1; unclear D gene. The CDR3 has 13 amino acids. The V end was cut by 5 bases, the J end by 5 bases, with 10 bases between. The CDR3 here is CASSPIKNNEQFF. CDR3 sequence (DNA): TGTGCCAGCAGTCCGATTAAAAACAATGAGCAGTTCTTC.